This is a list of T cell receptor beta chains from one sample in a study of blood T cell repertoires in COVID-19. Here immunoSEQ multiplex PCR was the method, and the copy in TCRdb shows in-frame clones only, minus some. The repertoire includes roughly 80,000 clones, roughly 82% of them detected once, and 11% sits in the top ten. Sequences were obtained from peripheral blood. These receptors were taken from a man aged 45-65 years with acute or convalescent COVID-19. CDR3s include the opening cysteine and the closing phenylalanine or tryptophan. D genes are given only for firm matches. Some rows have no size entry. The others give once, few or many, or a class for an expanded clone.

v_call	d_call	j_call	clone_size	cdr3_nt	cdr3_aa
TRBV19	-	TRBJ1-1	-	TGTGCCAGTAGTTCCCGCCCCCGGGGGACTGAAGCTTTCTTT	CASSSRPRGTEAFF
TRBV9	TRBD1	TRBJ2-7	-	TGTGCCAGCAGCGAAGGGACAGGGTGGACCTACGAGCAGTACTTC	CASSEGTGWTYEQYF
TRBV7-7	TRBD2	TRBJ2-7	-	TGTGCCAGCAGCATGAGTACTAGCGCCGAGCAGTACTTC	CASSMSTSAEQYF
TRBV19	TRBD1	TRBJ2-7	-	TGTGCCAGTAGTATATCCCAGGGGGCCTCCTACGAGCAGTACTTC	CASSISQGASYEQYF
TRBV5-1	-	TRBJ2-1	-	TGCGCCAGCAGCTTAGCAGGATTCTCCTACAATGAGCAGTTCTTC	CASSLAGFSYNEQFF
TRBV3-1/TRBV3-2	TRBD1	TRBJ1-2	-	TGTGCCAGAGAGGACAGGATCTATGGCTACACCTTC	CAREDRIYGYTF
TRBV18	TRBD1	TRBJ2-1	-	TGTGCCAGCCAACAGGGGCCTTCCTACAATGAGCAGTTCTTC	CASQQGPSYNEQFF
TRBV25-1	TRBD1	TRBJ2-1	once	TGTGCCAGCAGTGATCCAGGGGGTCCCTACAATGAGCAGTTCTTC	CASSDPGGPYNEQFF
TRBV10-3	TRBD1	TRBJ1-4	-	TGTGCCTCCCACAGGGGGCTTACAGAAAAACTGTTTTTT	CASHRGLTEKLFF
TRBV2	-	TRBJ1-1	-	TGTGCCAGCAGGGGGGGGTCCATAGCGGACACTGAAGCTTTCTTT	CASRGGSIADTEAFF
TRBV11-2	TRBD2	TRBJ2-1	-	TGTGCCAGCAGCCCCCAGGGGACTAGCTCGTCTCATGAGCAGTTCTTC	CASSPQGTSSSHEQFF
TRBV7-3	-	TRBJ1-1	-	TGTGCCAGCAGCCTACAGGCCGACGCTGAAGCTTTCTTT	CASSLQADAEAFF
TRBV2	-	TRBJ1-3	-	TGTGCCAGCAGCCGAGGGGGCTCTGGAAACACCATATATTTT	CASSRGGSGNTIYF
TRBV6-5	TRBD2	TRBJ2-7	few	TGTGCCAGCAGTTCCCCCAAGGGACTAACCTACGAGCAGTACTTC	CASSSPKGLTYEQYF
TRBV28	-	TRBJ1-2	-	TGTGCCAGCAGTTTACGGGACTTCCCACCCTATGGCTACACCTTC	CASSLRDFPPYGYTF
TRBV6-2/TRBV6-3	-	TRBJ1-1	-	TGTGCCAGCAGTTACCAGGTTGGCGGGGCGGAAGCTTTCTTT	CASSYQVGGAEAFF
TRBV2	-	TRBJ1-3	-	TGTGCCAGCAGCAGGCTTCTCTCTGGAAACACCATATATTTT	CASSRLLSGNTIYF
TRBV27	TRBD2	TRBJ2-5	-	TGTGCCAGCAGGAGGCTAGCGGGAAAGGGAGAGACCCAGTACTTC	CASRRLAGKGETQYF